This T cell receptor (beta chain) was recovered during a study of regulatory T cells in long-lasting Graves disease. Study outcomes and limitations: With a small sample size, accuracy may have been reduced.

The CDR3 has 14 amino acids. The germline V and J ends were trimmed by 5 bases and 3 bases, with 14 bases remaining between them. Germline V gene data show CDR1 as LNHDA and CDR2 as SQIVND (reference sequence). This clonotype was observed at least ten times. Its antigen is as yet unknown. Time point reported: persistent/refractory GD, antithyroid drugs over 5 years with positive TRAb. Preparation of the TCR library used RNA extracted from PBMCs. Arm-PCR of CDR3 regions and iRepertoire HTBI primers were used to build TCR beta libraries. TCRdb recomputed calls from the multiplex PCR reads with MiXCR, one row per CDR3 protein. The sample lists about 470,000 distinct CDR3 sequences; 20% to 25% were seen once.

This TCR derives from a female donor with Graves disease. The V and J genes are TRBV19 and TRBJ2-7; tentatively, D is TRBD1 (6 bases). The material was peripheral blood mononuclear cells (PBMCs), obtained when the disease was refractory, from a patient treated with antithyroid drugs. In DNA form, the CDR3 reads TGTGCCAGTAGTTCTCGGACAGCGGTCTACGAGCAGTACTTC. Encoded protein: CASSSRTAVYEQYF.